This T cell receptor beta chain was sequenced during a study of shared clonotypes between healthy human individuals. Germline assignment: CDR1 KGHSH and CDR2 LQKENI. The CDR3 is 15 residues long. V lost 1 base and J lost 1, with 7 bases in between. Each of the donors was a healthy adult who was HIV-negative and had not had a recent acute infection or vaccination. Genomic DNA of each subset was evenly split across several immunoSEQ plates. Authors' methods: Junction-only sequences without quality scores were provided by ImmunoSEQ, so filtering was different. TCRdb's table, derived via immunoSEQ multiplex PCR, lists solely in-frame clones and lacks some. That table supplies the V and J calls and clone size; D and trimming were determined from the DNA. Of roughly 500,000 clones listed, 81% are singletons.

The sample was PBMCs. This chain links TRBV18 with TRBJ2-2; D unresolved. This sequence originates from a woman in her 40s in good health. Some clones in this sample may be carry-over from other donors' samples. The CDR3 spells CASSPLALNTGELFF. CDR3 in DNA: TGTGCCAGCTCACCACTCGCGTTGAACACCGGGGAGCTGTTTTTT.